These T cell receptor beta chains were read from a single sample in a study of PD-1 blockade in mismatch repair-deficient tumors. This table comes from immunoSEQ multiplex PCR, and its TCRdb copy is limited to in-frame clones, with some not included. The sample has under 95,000 clones, approximately 84% seen once. The sample consisted of peripheral blood, taken 12 weeks after starting pembrolizumab. The receptor source for this set is an adult with mismatch repair-deficient cancer. CDR3s leave out the opening cysteine and the closing phenylalanine or tryptophan. Each record gives: J gene, V gene, CDR3 protein.

TRBJ2-7 | TRBV27 | ASSAGRDYEQY
TRBJ2-7 | TRBV15 | ATSRDPRDRHYEQY
TRBJ1-4 | TRBV6-6 | ASTIAWGDNEKLF
TRBJ2-1 | TRBV7-9 | ASSFRDRGGNEQF
TRBJ1-1 | TRBV7-2 | ASSPVRGTEAF
TRBJ2-7 | TRBV14 | ASSQVAGSSYEQY
TRBJ2-1 | TRBV12-5 | ASGLSLGDNEQF
TRBJ1-1 | TRBV6-6 | ASSSNTYTEAF
TRBJ1-2 | TRBV6-4 | ASSEGGTRQLYGYT
TRBJ2-7 | TRBV11-2 | ASSVSYEQY
TRBJ1-1 | TRBV5-8 | ASRGRGSPEAF
TRBJ2-7 | TRBV7-9 | ASGLWHTYEQY
TRBJ2-5 | TRBV18 | ASSPGSDETQY
TRBJ2-2 | TRBV7-9 | ALPFEPGQGAANTGELF
TRBJ2-2 | TRBV18 | ASSPNAGEVAGELF
TRBJ1-1 | TRBV27 | ASSWEGGITEAF
TRBJ2-7 | TRBV19 | ASIGVSGASYEQY
TRBJ2-2 | TRBV13 | ASSPRGTSVSGELF
TRBJ2-7 | TRBV5-6 | ASSGGTSGDLSSYEQY
TRBJ2-7 | TRBV14 | ASSLGSGPYYEQY
TRBJ1-1 | TRBV5-5 | ASSRGQENTEAF
TRBJ2-2 | TRBV12-5 | ASGLGGKNTGELF
TRBJ1-4 | TRBV19 | ASSIYGTGEKLF
TRBJ2-7 | TRBV5-1 | ASSLDGSGIYEQY
TRBJ2-2 | TRBV5-6 | ASSRTATGELF
TRBJ1-2 | TRBV28 | ASRGQGGSNYGYT
TRBJ2-7 | TRBV7-8 | ASSDRRFTSYEQY
TRBJ1-5 | TRBV5-4 | ASSRTGDGNQPQH
TRBJ2-2 | TRBV12-5 | ASGLGRKISRTENTGELF
TRBJ2-5 | TRBV7-7 | ASSLAGGQETQY
TRBJ1-2 | TRBV19 | ASSPGTEANYGYT
TRBJ2-1 | TRBV5-4 | ASSSSRIGSRNEQF
TRBJ1-5 | TRBV6-5 | AASDRREQPQH
TRBJ2-2 | TRBV7-3 | ASSTDRLNTGELF
TRBJ1-3 | TRBV5-1 | ASSPDSRSGNTIY
TRBJ2-1 | TRBV7-3 | ASSTGPNNEQF
TRBJ2-7 | TRBV7-9 | ASSLAFGRRPSSYEQY
TRBJ1-5 | TRBV12-5 | ASGSLGPTFFNQPQH
TRBJ2-1 | TRBV19 | ASSFGLAGGNEQF
TRBJ1-1 | TRBV4-3 | ASSQDGADHTEAF